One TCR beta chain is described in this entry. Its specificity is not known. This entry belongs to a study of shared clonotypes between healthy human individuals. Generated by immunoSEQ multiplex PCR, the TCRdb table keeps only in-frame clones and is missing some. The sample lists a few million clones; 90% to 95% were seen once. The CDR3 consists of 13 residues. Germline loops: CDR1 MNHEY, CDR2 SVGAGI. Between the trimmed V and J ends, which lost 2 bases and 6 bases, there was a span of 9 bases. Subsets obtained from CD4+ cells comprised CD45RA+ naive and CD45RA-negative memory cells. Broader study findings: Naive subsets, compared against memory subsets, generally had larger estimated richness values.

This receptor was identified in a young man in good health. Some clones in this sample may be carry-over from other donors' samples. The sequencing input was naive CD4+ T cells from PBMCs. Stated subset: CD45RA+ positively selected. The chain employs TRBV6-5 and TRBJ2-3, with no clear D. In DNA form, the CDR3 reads TGTGCCAGCAGTTACGGCCCGAGGGATACGCAGTATTTT. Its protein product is CASSYGPRDTQYF.